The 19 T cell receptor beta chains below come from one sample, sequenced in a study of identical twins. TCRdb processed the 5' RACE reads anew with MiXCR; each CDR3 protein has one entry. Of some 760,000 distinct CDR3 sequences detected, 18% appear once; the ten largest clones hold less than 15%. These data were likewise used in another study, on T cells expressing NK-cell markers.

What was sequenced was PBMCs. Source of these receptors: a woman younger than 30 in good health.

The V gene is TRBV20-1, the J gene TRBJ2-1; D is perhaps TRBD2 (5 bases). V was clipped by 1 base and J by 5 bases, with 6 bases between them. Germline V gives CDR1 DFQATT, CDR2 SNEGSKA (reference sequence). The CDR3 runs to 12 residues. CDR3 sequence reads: CSARGTDNEQFF. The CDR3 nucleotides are TGCAGTGCTAGAGGGACTGACAATGAGCAGTTCTTC.

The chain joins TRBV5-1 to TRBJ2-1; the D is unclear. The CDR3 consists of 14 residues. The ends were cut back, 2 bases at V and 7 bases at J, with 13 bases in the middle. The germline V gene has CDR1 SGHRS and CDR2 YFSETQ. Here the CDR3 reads CASSFSDLVNEQFF. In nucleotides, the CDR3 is TGCGCCAGCAGCTTTTCGGACCTGGTGAATGAGCAGTTCTTC.

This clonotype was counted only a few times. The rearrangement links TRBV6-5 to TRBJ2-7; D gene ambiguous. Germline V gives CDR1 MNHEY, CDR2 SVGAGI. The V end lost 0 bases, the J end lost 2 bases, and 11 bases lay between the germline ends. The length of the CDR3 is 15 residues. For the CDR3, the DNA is TGTGCCAGCAGTTACTCGCGTGGTACCGCCTACGAGCAGTACTTC. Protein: CASSYSRGTAYEQYF.

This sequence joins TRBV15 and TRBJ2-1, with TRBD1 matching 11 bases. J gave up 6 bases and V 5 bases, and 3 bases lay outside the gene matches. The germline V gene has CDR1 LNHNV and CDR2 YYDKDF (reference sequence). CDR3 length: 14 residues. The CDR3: CATSWDRGINEQFF. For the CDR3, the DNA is TGTGCCACCAGCTGGGACAGGGGGATCAATGAGCAGTTCTTC.

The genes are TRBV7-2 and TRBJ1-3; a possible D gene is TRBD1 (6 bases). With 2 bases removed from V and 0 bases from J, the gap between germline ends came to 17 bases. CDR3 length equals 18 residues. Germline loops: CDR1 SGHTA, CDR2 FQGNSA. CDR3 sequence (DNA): TGTGCCAGCAGCTTATCGGCGCTGACAGGTCGCTCTGGAAACACCATATATTTT. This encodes CASSLSALTGRSGNTIYF.

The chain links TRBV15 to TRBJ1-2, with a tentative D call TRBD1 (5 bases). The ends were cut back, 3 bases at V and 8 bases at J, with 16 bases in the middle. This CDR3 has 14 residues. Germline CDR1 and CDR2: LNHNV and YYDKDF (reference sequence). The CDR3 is CATSRLEGERGYTF. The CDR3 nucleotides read TGTGCCACCAGCAGGCTGGAAGGGGAGAGGGGCTACACCTTC.

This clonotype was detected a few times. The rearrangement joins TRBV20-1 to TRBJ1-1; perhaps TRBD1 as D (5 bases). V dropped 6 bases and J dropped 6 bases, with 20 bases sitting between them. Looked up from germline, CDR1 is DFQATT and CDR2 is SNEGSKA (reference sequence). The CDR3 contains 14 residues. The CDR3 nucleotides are TGCAGTGCGTGGAACAAAGGGGTTGGCGCTGAAGCTTTCTTT. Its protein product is CSAWNKGVGAEAFF.

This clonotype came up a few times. CDR3 sequence reads: CASSSGNRVYNEQFF. Written as DNA, the CDR3 is TGTGCCAGCAGTTCCGGGAACCGCGTCTACAATGAGCAGTTCTTC. V is TRBV6-2 or TRBV6-3 and J is TRBJ2-1; D is possibly TRBD2 (5 bases). Trimming pared 4 bases from V and 3 bases from J, leaving 13 bases between. The CDR3 totals 15 residues. CDR1 is MNHEY, CDR2 SVGEGT, per germline.

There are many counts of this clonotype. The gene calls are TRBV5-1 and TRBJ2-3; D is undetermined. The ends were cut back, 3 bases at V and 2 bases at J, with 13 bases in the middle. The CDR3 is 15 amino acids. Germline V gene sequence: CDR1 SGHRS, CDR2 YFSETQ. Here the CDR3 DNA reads TGCGCCAGCAGCTCTTCCAGATCGATCACAGATACGCAGTATTTT. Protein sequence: CASSSSRSITDTQYF.

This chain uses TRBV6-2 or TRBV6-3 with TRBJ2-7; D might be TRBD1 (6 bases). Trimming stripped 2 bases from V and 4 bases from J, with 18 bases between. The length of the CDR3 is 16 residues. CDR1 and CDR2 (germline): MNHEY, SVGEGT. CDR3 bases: TGTGCCAGCAGTTACCATATCTCAACAGGGATATACGAGCAGTACTTC. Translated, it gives CASSYHISTGIYEQYF.

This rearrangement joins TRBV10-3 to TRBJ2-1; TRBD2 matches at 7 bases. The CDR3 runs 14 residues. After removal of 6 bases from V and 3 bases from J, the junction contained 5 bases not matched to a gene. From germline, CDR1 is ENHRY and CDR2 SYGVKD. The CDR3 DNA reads TGTGCCATCAGGGACCGGGACTACTACAATGAGCAGTTCTTC. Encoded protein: CAIRDRDYYNEQFF.

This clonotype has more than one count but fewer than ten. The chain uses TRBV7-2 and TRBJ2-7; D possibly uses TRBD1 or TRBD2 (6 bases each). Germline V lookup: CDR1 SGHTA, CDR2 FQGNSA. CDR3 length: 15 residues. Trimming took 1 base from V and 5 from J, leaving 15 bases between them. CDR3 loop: CASSLVLGGSNEQYF. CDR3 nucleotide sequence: TGTGCCAGCAGCTTAGTTTTGGGGGGCAGCAACGAGCAGTACTTC. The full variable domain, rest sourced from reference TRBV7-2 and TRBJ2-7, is GAGVSQSPSNKVTEKGKDVELRCDPISGHTALYWYRQSLGQGLEFLIYFQGNSAPDKSGLPSDRFSAERTGGSVSTLTIQRTQQEDSAVYLCASSLVLGGSNEQYFGPGTRLTVT.

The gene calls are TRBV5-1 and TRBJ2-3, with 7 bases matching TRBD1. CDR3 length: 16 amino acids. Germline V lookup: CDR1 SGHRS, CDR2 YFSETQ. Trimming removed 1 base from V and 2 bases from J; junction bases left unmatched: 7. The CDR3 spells CASSLLPQGTTDTQYF. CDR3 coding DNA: TGCGCCAGCAGCTTGCTCCCACAGGGGACCACAGATACGCAGTATTTT.

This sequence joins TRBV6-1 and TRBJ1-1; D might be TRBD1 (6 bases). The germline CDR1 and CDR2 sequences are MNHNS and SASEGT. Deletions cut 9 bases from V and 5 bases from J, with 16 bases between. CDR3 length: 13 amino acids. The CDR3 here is CASFSGARTEAFF. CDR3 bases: TGTGCCAGTTTCTCAGGGGCTAGAACTGAAGCTTTCTTT.

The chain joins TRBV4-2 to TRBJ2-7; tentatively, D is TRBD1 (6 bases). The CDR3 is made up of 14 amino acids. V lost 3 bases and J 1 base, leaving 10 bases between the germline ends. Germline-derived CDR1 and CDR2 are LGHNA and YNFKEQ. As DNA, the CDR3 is TGTGCCAGCAGCCAGGCGAGGGGGTCCTACGAGCAGTACTTC. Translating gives CASSQARGSYEQYF.

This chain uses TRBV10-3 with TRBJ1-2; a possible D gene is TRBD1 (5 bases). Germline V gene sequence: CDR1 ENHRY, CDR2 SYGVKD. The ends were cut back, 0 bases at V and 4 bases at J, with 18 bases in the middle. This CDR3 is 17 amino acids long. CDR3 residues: CAISESNKGLGLYGYTF. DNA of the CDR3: TGTGCCATCAGTGAGTCGAACAAGGGGCTCGGTCTCTATGGCTACACCTTC.

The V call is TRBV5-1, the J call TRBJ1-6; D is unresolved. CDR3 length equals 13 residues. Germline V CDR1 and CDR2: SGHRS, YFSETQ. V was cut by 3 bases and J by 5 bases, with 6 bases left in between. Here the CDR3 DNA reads TGCGCCAGCAGCTCGGACCATAATTCACCCCTCCACTTT. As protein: CASSSDHNSPLHF.

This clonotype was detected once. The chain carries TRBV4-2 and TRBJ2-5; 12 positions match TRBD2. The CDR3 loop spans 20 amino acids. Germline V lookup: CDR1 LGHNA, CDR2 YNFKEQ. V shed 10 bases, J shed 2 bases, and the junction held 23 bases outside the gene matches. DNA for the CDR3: TGTGCCATCGGCCCGGTCAGATTGGCTAGCGGGAGGGTAAGGCAAGAGACCCAGTACTTC. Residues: CAIGPVRLASGRVRQETQYF.

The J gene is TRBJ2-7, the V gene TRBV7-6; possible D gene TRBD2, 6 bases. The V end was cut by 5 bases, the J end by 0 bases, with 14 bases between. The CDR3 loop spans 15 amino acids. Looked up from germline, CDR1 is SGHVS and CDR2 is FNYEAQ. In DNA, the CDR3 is TGTGCCAGCAGCCCTGGCGGCGGGGCCTCCTACGAGCAGTACTTC. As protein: CASSPGGGASYEQYF.